This T cell receptor (beta chain) was captured in a study of T and B cells in COVID-19 patients. Judged by abundance, this clonotype is medium-sized (0.01 to 0.1%). TRB rearrangements were amplified by multiplex PCR with BIOMED2 TRB-A/B primers. Using its own MiXCR run on the multiplex PCR reads, TCRdb lists one record per CDR3 protein. The profile covers approximately 8,000 distinct CDR3 sequences, with more than 20% appearing a single time and around 6.4% taken by the ten largest. Trimming removed 0 bases from V and 1 base from J, with 8 bases in between. The CDR3 runs to 15 residues. The germline CDR1 and CDR2 sequences are MRHNA and SNTAGT. TRB was amplified from about 250-500 ng of blood genomic DNA.

The rearrangement uses TRBV6-4 and TRBJ2-3, with D possibly being TRBD1 or TRBD2 (5 bases each). Input material: blood. The TCR originated in a human donor who had recovered from COVID-19. The CDR3 sequence: CASSDSQGGTDTQYF. CDR3 nucleotides: TGTGCCAGCAGTGACTCGCAGGGAGGCACAGATACGCAGTATTTT.